The 21 T cell receptor beta chains reported below all come from one sample, sequenced in a study of T-cell memory formation after mild COVID-19. TCRdb passed the 5' RACE reads through MiXCR, listing each CDR3 protein once. This sample carries about 430,000 distinct CDR3 sequences, more than 15% of them seen once, and the ten largest clones take 20% to 25%. Specimen: PBMCs or a T cell subset sorted from them (not recorded which). These receptors were collected from a man aged 18 to 30 who had mild COVID-19 (a few samples of this study predate the infection). Cell type and time point are not known.

The V and J genes are TRBV24-1 and TRBJ2-2; D perhaps matches TRBD2 (7 bases). Looked up from germline, CDR1 is KGHDR and CDR2 is SFDVKD. The CDR3 is 16 amino acids. The V end lost 10 bases, the J end lost 6 bases, and 23 bases lay between the germline ends. The CDR3 here is CATATTGGWRSGELFF. DNA of the CDR3: TGTGCCACGGCGACCACGGGGGGCTGGAGATCCGGGGAGCTGTTTTTT.

This clonotype came up a few times. The rearrangement uses TRBV5-1 and TRBJ2-2; possible D gene TRBD1, 6 bases. The CDR3 totals 16 residues. Germline values: CDR1 SGHRS, CDR2 YFSETQ. With 0 bases removed from V and 4 bases from J, the gap between germline ends came to 13 bases. CDR3 bases: TGCGCCAGCAGCTTGGTTCCAGGGGAAGGCACCGGGGAGCTGTTTTTT. Translated, it gives CASSLVPGEGTGELFF.

This clonotype was found a few times. The chain carries TRBV5-1 and TRBJ2-1, with D tentatively TRBD1 (6 bases). The germline V gene has CDR1 SGHRS and CDR2 YFSETQ. This CDR3 is 15 amino acids long. The germline V and J ends were trimmed by 5 bases and 6 bases, with 18 bases remaining between them. This CDR3 reads CASSFTGTPANEQFF. Here the CDR3 DNA reads TGCGCCAGCAGTTTCACCGGGACACCAGCCAATGAGCAGTTCTTC.

The chain combines TRBV6-2 or TRBV6-3 with TRBJ2-6; 9 nucleotides agree with TRBD1. The junction had 12 bases not matched to a gene; V was cut back by 6 bases and J by 6 bases. The V gene's germline CDR1 is MNHEY and CDR2 SVGEGT. The CDR3 length is 17 residues. The CDR3 loop is CASSRRDRDTEANVLTF. CDR3 nucleotides: TGTGCCAGCAGCCGCCGGGACAGGGACACTGAGGCCAACGTCCTGACTTTC.

The chain has TRBV6-1 and TRBJ1-5; D is undetermined. Germline CDR1 MNHNS, CDR2 SASEGT. The CDR3 consists of 16 residues. Trimming stripped 4 bases from V and 4 bases from J, with 17 bases between. The CDR3 nucleotides read TGTGCCAGCAGTGCATTCTGGCGGGAACCTAATCAGCCCCAGCATTTT. As protein: CASSAFWREPNQPQHF.

This chain uses TRBV4-3 with TRBJ2-3; TRBD2 matches at 10 bases. Germline V gives CDR1 LGHNA, CDR2 YSLEER. The CDR3 has 17 amino acids. V shed 0 bases and J 2 bases; nucleotides not matched to a gene: 5. In DNA form, the CDR3 reads TGCGCCAGCAGCCAAGATAGCGGGGGGAGCCCCACAGATACGCAGTATTTT. Translating gives CASSQDSGGSPTDTQYF.

The V and J genes are TRBV6-4 and TRBJ2-2; TRBD1 matches at 7 bases. CDR1 and CDR2 from the germline V gene are MRHNA and SNTAGT. The junction had 5 bases not matched to a gene; V was cut back by 6 bases and J by 4 bases. This CDR3 is 14 amino acids long. CDR3 sequence (DNA): TGTGCCAGCAGCCAGGGACAGAGCACCGGGGAGCTGTTTTTT. Translated: CASSQGQSTGELFF.

This rearrangement joins TRBV4-1 to TRBJ1-2; weak D call: TRBD1 (6 bases). Germline CDR1 MGHRA, CDR2 YSYEKL. V was cut by 2 bases and J by 6 bases, with 19 bases left in between. The CDR3 contains 16 residues. The CDR3 loop is CASSQTSRVQGHGYTF. The CDR3 DNA sequence: TGCGCCAGCAGCCAAACATCGAGGGTACAGGGACATGGCTACACCTTC.

J is TRBJ1-5 and V is TRBV4-3, with a possible D match to TRBD1 (5 bases). The CDR3 sequence is 13 residues long. Germline CDR1 reads LGHNA; CDR2 reads YSLEER. V was shortened by 1 base and J by 10 bases, with 11 bases between the two germline ends. The CDR3 loop is CASSQVVGRPQHF. The DNA for the CDR3 is TGCGCCAGCAGCCAAGTGGTGGGGCGCCCCCAGCATTTT.

The chain employs TRBV28 and TRBJ2-7, with D perhaps matching TRBD1 (5 bases). This CDR3 is built from 11 residues. Germline V CDR1 and CDR2: MDHEN, SYDVKM. Here the CDR3 reads CAVGHMGEQYV. The CDR3 region has the DNA TGTGCAGTCGGACACATGGGCGAGCAGTACGTC.

This clonotype occurred once. The CDR3 spells CASSPLGTQYEQYF. DNA of the CDR3: TGTGCCAGCAGTCCCCTAGGGACACAGTACGAGCAGTACTTC. V gene TRBV12-3 or TRBV12-4 combines with J gene TRBJ2-7; D is possibly TRBD1 (6 bases). This CDR3 is built from 14 residues. Trimming shortened V by 5 bases and J by 4 bases, and 15 bases separated the two germline ends.

This clonotype was detected many times. The V call is TRBV5-1, the J call TRBJ2-3, with D perhaps TRBD1 (6 bases). Per the germline V gene, CDR1 is SGHRS and CDR2 is YFSETQ. Trimming pared 3 bases from V and 2 bases from J, leaving 13 bases between. This CDR3 is 15 amino acids long. The CDR3 sequence: CASSSPTGATDTQYF. The CDR3 bases are TGCGCCAGCAGCTCACCGACAGGAGCCACAGATACGCAGTATTTT.

This clonotype was counted between two and nine times. This rearrangement joins TRBV4-3 to TRBJ2-6; D assignment may be TRBD1 or TRBD2 (6 bases each). V was clipped by 6 bases and J by 2 bases, with 17 bases between them. Germline V lookup: CDR1 LGHNA, CDR2 YSLEER. The CDR3 is made up of 17 amino acids. The CDR3 sequence is CASSGGAGVAGANVLTF. The CDR3 nucleotides are TGCGCCAGCAGTGGAGGGGCAGGGGTTGCTGGGGCCAACGTCCTGACTTTC.

This clonotype has a handful of counts. This chain joins TRBV4-1 and TRBJ2-5, with D hard to call. Germline CDR1 MGHRA, CDR2 YSYEKL. The CDR3 has 12 amino acids. V was shortened by 8 bases and J by 7 bases, with 14 bases between the two germline ends. CDR3 DNA sequence: TGCGCCAGCGGGCTCCGAGGTGGGACCCAGTACTTC. Translating gives CASGLRGGTQYF.

This clonotype turned up a few times. The chain links TRBV5-6 to TRBJ2-7; unclear D gene. CDR3 length equals 13 residues. The V gene lost 2 bases and the J gene lost 6 bases, with 12 bases spanning the gap. The germline CDR1 and CDR2 sequences are SGHDT and YYEEEE. CDR3 bases: TGTGCCAGCAGCTTTGGGGTAAAGTCCGAGCAGTACTTC. It is translated as CASSFGVKSEQYF.

This clonotype was detected only a few times. The chain has TRBV20-1 and TRBJ2-3; D is perhaps TRBD2 (5 bases). Germline CDR1 is DFQATT and CDR2 is SNEGSKA (reference sequence). The CDR3 has 15 residues. V was clipped by 3 bases and J by 2 bases, with 15 bases between them. CDR3 DNA: TGCAGTGCTAGTGATAGGACTTCATTCACAGATACGCAGTATTTT. Translation gives CSASDRTSFTDTQYF.

The rearrangement joins TRBV4-3 to TRBJ1-1; 7 nucleotides align to TRBD1. This CDR3 is 17 amino acids long. Trimming at V came to 2 bases and at J to 3 bases, leaving 12 bases not matched to a gene. From germline, CDR1 is LGHNA and CDR2 YSLEER. CDR3 nucleotide sequence: TGCGCCAGCAGCCAACTGCCGGGACAGTTTTTTCACACTGAAGCTTTCTTT. Protein product: CASSQLPGQFFHTEAFF.

A few counts support this clonotype. The chain couples TRBV10-3 to TRBJ2-3; D might be TRBD2 (6 bases). V was trimmed by 6 bases and J by 1 base, leaving 17 bases between them. The CDR3 is 16 amino acids. CDR1 and CDR2 from the germline V gene are ENHRY and SYGVKD. The CDR3 loop reads CAIRARVEGGTDTQYF. For the CDR3, the DNA is TGTGCCATCAGAGCCCGTGTGGAGGGTGGCACAGATACGCAGTATTTT.

Regarding this clonotype: The CDR3 ends on some other residue instead of the conserved phenylalanine or tryptophan, so this is likely a read error. The J gene is TRBJ1-1, the V gene TRBV7-2; 8 bases fit TRBD1. The J segment lost 4 bases and the V segment lost 6 bases, leaving 4 bases of the junction unmatched. Germline assignment: CDR1 SGHTA and CDR2 FQGNSA. CDR3 length equals 13 residues. The CDR3 region has the DNA TGTGCCAGCAGTCGACAGGGGATCACTGAAGCTTTCCTT. It specifies CASSRQGITEAFL.

The J gene is TRBJ1-2, the V gene TRBV5-1; 7 bases line up with TRBD1. The CDR3 length is 15 residues. Looked up from germline, CDR1 is SGHRS and CDR2 is YFSETQ. J gave up 0 bases and V 4 bases, and 6 bases lay outside the gene matches. In nucleotides, the CDR3 is TGCGCCAGCAGCCAGGGACAGACGGCTAACTATGGCTACACCTTC. As protein: CASSQGQTANYGYTF.

The J gene is TRBJ1-5, the V gene TRBV10-3, with a weak D call TRBD1 (5 bases). Germline CDR1 is ENHRY and CDR2 is SYGVKD. The CDR3 totals 15 residues. V shed 8 bases and J shed 0 bases, with 14 bases lying between them. Written as DNA, the CDR3 is TGTGCCATCGGTACCGGGACGGATAGCAATCAGCCCCAGCATTTT. This codes for CAIGTGTDSNQPQHF.